What follows are 30 T cell receptor beta chains derived from one specimen sequenced in a study of human T cells and chemical hapten exposure (dated by TCRdb to the early 2020s). Library generation was performed with RACE. The listed sequencing device is NextSeq 500. Using fastp trimming at Q25 and MiXCR clonotype assembly, TCRdb reanalyzed the public sequencing data and kept in-frame beta chains. Duplicate CDR3 protein sequences are folded into a single record with the most common DNA and genes. This sample comprises around 95,000 distinct CDR3 sequences, approximately 10% of them detected only once. The ten largest clones represent approximately 3.1% of the sample. This specimen's time point label, per the study, means: pre-sensitization, week 0. The meaning of the sample's treatment or condition label: therapeutic diphenylcyclopropenone sensitization with weekly scalp DPC. The source was whole blood, collected in connection with sensitization to the hapten diphenylcyclopropenone (DPC). The receptors originated from a woman aged 60-70 years with alopecia areata. Some clones in this sample may be carry-over from other donors' samples.

This clonotype was detected ten times or more. The chain links TRBV12-3 or TRBV12-4 to TRBJ2-1; D is undetermined. This CDR3 is built from 14 residues. The V end was cut by 0 bases, the J end by 4 bases, with 7 bases between. The CDR3 DNA is TGTGCCAGCAGTTTAGCGGCACAGTACAATGAGCAGTTCTTC. As protein: CASSLAAQYNEQFF.

The V call is TRBV7-9, the J call TRBJ2-3, with D possibly being TRBD1 or TRBD2 (5 bases each). The CDR3 runs to 16 residues. The germline V and J ends were trimmed by 4 bases and 0 bases, with 14 bases remaining between them. The germline V gene encodes CDR1 SEHNR and CDR2 FQNEAQ (reference sequence). The CDR3 DNA sequence: TGTGCCAGCAGCTATTGGGACGGCCCTAGCACAGATACGCAGTATTTT. It codes for CASSYWDGPSTDTQYF.

This clonotype was counted ten times or more. V usage is TRBV11-3 and J usage is TRBJ2-5; D might be TRBD2 (6 bases). The CDR3 runs to 17 residues. V gave up 5 bases and J gave up 7 bases, with 26 bases separating them. Germline V gene data show CDR1 as SGHNT and CDR2 as YENEEA. The CDR3 loop is CASSRTWSAGRSGTQYF. The CDR3 DNA follows: TGTGCCAGCAGCCGGACATGGTCAGCGGGCCGCTCCGGGACCCAGTACTTC.

This clonotype was observed many times. The V gene is TRBV29-1, the J gene TRBJ2-1; TRBD1 matches at 10 bases. J gave up 7 bases and V 4 bases, and 4 bases lay outside the gene matches. Germline V gene sequence: CDR1 SQVTM, CDR2 ANQGSEA. The CDR3 sequence is 13 residues long. The chain's CDR3 is CSVGGTGVNEQFF. The CDR3 region has the DNA TGCAGCGTTGGTGGGACAGGGGTAAATGAGCAGTTCTTC.

This clonotype was seen a handful of times. This chain links TRBV12-3 or TRBV12-4 with TRBJ2-5; a possible D gene is TRBD1 (5 bases). This CDR3 is 15 amino acids long. The V end was cut by 3 bases, the J end by 0 bases, with 11 bases between. CDR3 DNA: TGTGCCAGCAGTTTTATTTCCAGGGACCAAGAGACCCAGTACTTC. This translates into CASSFISRDQETQYF.

Many counts were recorded for this clonotype. The V and J genes are TRBV19 and TRBJ1-2; 9 bases align to TRBD1. The CDR3 has 14 residues. Germline V gene data show CDR1 as LNHDA and CDR2 as SQIVND (reference sequence). V lost 8 bases to trimming and J lost 2 bases; unmatched junction nucleotides: 6. The DNA for the CDR3 is TGTGCCAGTGTCACCGGGACAGGGAACTATGGCTACACCTTC. Its protein is CASVTGTGNYGYTF.

The sample holds many counts of this clonotype. The chain employs TRBV25-1 and TRBJ2-5; 13 bases align to TRBD2. V shed 5 bases, J shed 2 bases, and the junction held 2 bases outside the gene matches. Germline values: CDR1 MGHDK, CDR2 SYGVNS. The CDR3 consists of 15 residues. The CDR3 nucleotides are TGTGCCAGCAGTTCGACTAGCGGGAGGCAAGAGACCCAGTACTTC. Residues: CASSSTSGRQETQYF. Drawing the rest from reference TRBV25-1 and TRBJ2-5, the complete variable domain is EADIYQTPRYLVIGTGKKITLECSQTMGHDKMYWYQQDPGMELHLIHYSYGVNSTEKGDLSSESTVSRIRTEHFPLTLESARPSHTSQYLCASSSTSGRQETQYFGPGTRLLVL.

The chain is built from TRBV29-1 and TRBJ1-5; D is possibly TRBD1 (5 bases). CDR3 length: 14 residues. V was cut by 6 bases and J by 2 bases, with 14 bases left in between. Germline-derived CDR1 and CDR2 are SQVTM and ANQGSEA. The CDR3 here is CSVGWGDGNQPQHF. Written as DNA, the CDR3 is TGCAGCGTCGGTTGGGGGGACGGCAATCAGCCCCAGCATTTT.

This clonotype was seen at least ten times. The J gene is TRBJ1-6, the V gene TRBV7-3; D is possibly TRBD1 (6 bases). Germline loops: CDR1 SGHTA, CDR2 FQGTGA. Between the trimmed V and J ends, which lost 6 bases and 5 bases, there was a span of 17 bases. The CDR3 runs 16 residues. The CDR3 coding sequence is TGTGCCAGCAGATTCACGGGGGGCGTCAATAATTCACCCCTCCACTTT. This encodes CASRFTGGVNNSPLHF.

The sample holds a few counts of this clonotype. This chain's CDR3 is CASSFHTGTSAYNEQFF. Here the CDR3 DNA reads TGTGCCAGCAGCTTCCACACCGGGACTAGTGCCTACAATGAGCAGTTCTTC. V usage is TRBV5-4 and J usage is TRBJ2-1; 8 bases are a match to TRBD2. Germline V gene sequence: CDR1 SGHNT, CDR2 YYREEE (reference sequence). The CDR3 sequence is 17 residues long. V shed 2 bases and J 2 bases; nucleotides not matched to a gene: 9.

This clonotype occurred many times. The V gene is TRBV27, the J gene TRBJ1-1; D is possibly TRBD1 (5 bases). The CDR3 is made up of 14 amino acids. V was shortened by 7 bases and J by 6 bases, with 18 bases between the two germline ends. Germline V gene sequence: CDR1 MNHEY, CDR2 SMNVEV (reference sequence). CDR3 residues: CASKGGGINAEAFF. CDR3 sequence (DNA): TGTGCCAGCAAGGGCGGGGGGATTAACGCTGAAGCTTTCTTT.

This clonotype was found many times. The V and J genes are TRBV7-9 and TRBJ2-7; no definite D call. V was trimmed by 9 bases and J by 3 bases, leaving 15 bases between them. Germline V CDR1 and CDR2: SEHNR, FQNEAQ (reference sequence). CDR3 length equals 13 residues. CDR3 in amino acids: CASSWAGDYEQYF. The CDR3 DNA is TGTGCCAGTTCCTGGGCCGGAGACTACGAGCAGTACTTC.

This clonotype was seen ten or more times. This chain uses TRBV4-1 with TRBJ2-5, with 12 positions matching TRBD1. Germline V gene data show CDR1 as MGHRA and CDR2 as YSYEKL. J lost 4 bases, V lost 5 bases, and 5 bases had no gene match. This CDR3 spans 15 amino acids. The CDR3 region has the DNA TGCGCCAGCAGCTCTCTGGGACAGGGGGCAGAGACCCAGTACTTC. Translated, it gives CASSSLGQGAETQYF.

The chain carries TRBV20-1 and TRBJ2-5; perhaps TRBD2 as D (7 bases). With 0 bases removed from V and 3 bases from J, the gap between germline ends came to 14 bases. CDR1 and CDR2 (germline): DFQATT, SNEGSKA (reference sequence). CDR3 length equals 15 residues. The CDR3 spells CSAREGGGAKETQYF. CDR3 nucleotides: TGCAGTGCTAGAGAAGGTGGGGGGGCCAAAGAGACCCAGTACTTC.

The rearrangement joins TRBV2 to TRBJ1-5; the D gene is possibly TRBD1 (5 bases). V lost 6 bases and J lost 0, with 9 bases in between. The germline V gene encodes CDR1 SNHLY and CDR2 FYNNEI. The CDR3 covers 14 residues. The CDR3 loop reads CASRGTYSNQPQHF. As DNA, the CDR3 is TGTGCCAGCAGGGGGACCTATAGCAATCAGCCCCAGCATTTT.

This clonotype was detected ten times or more. The V and J genes are TRBV7-9 and TRBJ2-1, with D tentatively TRBD1 or TRBD2 (7 bases each). This CDR3 has 16 amino acids. Trimming took 4 bases from V and 2 from J, leaving 15 bases between them. CDR1 SEHNR and CDR2 FQNEAQ come from the germline V gene (reference sequence). CDR3 region: CASSWEGARAYNEQFF. The DNA for the CDR3 is TGTGCCAGCAGCTGGGAGGGGGCTCGTGCCTACAATGAGCAGTTCTTC.

There are a few counts of this clonotype. The rearrangement joins TRBV10-3 to TRBJ2-7; TRBD1 agrees at 10 bases. This CDR3 has 17 amino acids. In germline, CDR1 is ENHRY, CDR2 SYGVKD. V gave up 0 bases and J gave up 5 bases; unmatched junction bases: 10. The CDR3 spells CAISESKGQGFKNEQYF. CDR3 in DNA: TGTGCCATCAGTGAGTCGAAGGGACAGGGGTTTAAAAACGAGCAGTACTTC.

This clonotype was seen a handful of times. The chain couples TRBV20-1 to TRBJ2-1; 12 bases match TRBD2. V was clipped by 5 bases and J by 6 bases; unmatched bases: 5. Germline V lookup: CDR1 DFQATT, CDR2 SNEGSKA (reference sequence). This CDR3 has 14 residues. CDR3 in amino acids: CSALTSGGFNEQFF. CDR3 DNA: TGCAGTGCTTTAACTAGCGGGGGGTTCAATGAGCAGTTCTTC.

This clonotype came up a few times. V usage is TRBV20-1 and J usage is TRBJ1-6; D is undetermined. Germline CDR1 is DFQATT and CDR2 is SNEGSKA (reference sequence). Trimming pared 6 bases from V and 0 bases from J, leaving 15 bases between. The CDR3 is 16 amino acids. Here the CDR3 DNA reads TGCAGTGCCATGGACGGATTCAGCTCCTATAATTCACCCCTCCACTTT. Its translation: CSAMDGFSSYNSPLHF.

Only a few counts were recorded for this clonotype. The chain is built from TRBV29-1 and TRBJ2-3; 8 bases match TRBD2. Germline V gene data show CDR1 as SQVTM and CDR2 as ANQGSEA. The CDR3 has 16 residues. Trimming cost V 4 bases and J 0 bases; bases outside gene matches: 9. The CDR3 reads CSVGQASGGSTDTQYF. The DNA for the CDR3 is TGCAGCGTTGGTCAGGCGAGCGGGGGAAGCACAGATACGCAGTATTTT.

Note on this clonotype: A clone one base away is much larger, so this may be a read error. The rearrangement links TRBV7-8 to TRBJ2-1; 8 bases line up with TRBD2. V lost 1 base and J lost 6; bases outside the gene matches: 5. Germline V gene lookup returns CDR1 SGHVS and CDR2 FQNEAQ. CDR3 length: 15 residues. For the CDR3, the DNA is TGTGCCAGCAGCTTAGTTGCGGGGGGAAGCAATGAGCAGTTCTTC. This translates into CASSLVAGGSNEQFF.

This clonotype was found a few times. The CDR3 is CASSQQSSYEQYF. The DNA of the CDR3 is TGTGCCAGCAGCCAACAGAGCTCCTACGAGCAGTACTTC. The chain is built from TRBV12-3 or TRBV12-4 and TRBJ2-7; D uncertain. The CDR3 is 13 amino acids. V was cut by 6 bases and J by 0 bases, with 9 bases left in between.

In this sample, this clonotype turned up a few times. The CDR3 region has the DNA TGCGCCAGCAGTATACCACCCGTTGATACGCAGTATTTT. Translation gives CASSIPPVDTQYF. The chain has TRBV5-1 and TRBJ2-3; D unclear. CDR3 length equals 13 residues. The ends were cut back, 5 bases at V and 6 bases at J, with 13 bases in the middle. Germline assignment: CDR1 SGHRS and CDR2 YFSETQ.

This clonotype was counted ten times or more. J is TRBJ1-2 and V is TRBV10-2; a possible D gene is TRBD1 (6 bases). The ends were cut back, 4 bases at V and 2 bases at J, with 14 bases in the middle. Germline-derived CDR1 and CDR2 are WSHSY and SAAADI. This CDR3 region has 15 residues. CDR3 amino acids: CASSGGQLFNYGYTF. CDR3 nucleotide sequence: TGCGCCAGCAGTGGTGGACAGCTCTTCAACTATGGCTACACCTTC.

The gene calls are TRBV1 and TRBJ1-6. TRBV1 corresponds to a pseudogene. There are 15 residues in the CDR3. CDR3 amino acids: CTSSQAGEQNSPLHF. In DNA form, the CDR3 reads TGCACCAGCAGCCAAGCGGGAGAACAAAATTCACCCCTCCACTTT.

This clonotype was picked up a small number of times. DNA of the CDR3: TGTGCCAGCAGCCAGACCAACACTGAAGCTTTCTTT. Residues: CASSQTNTEAFF. The gene calls are TRBV2 and TRBJ1-1; no definite D call. The CDR3 runs to 12 residues. The V gene's germline CDR1 is SNHLY and CDR2 FYNNEI. Trimming stripped 6 bases from V and 2 bases from J, with 7 bases between.

This clonotype was seen repeatedly, ten times or more. The rearrangement uses TRBV4-1 and TRBJ1-1, with TRBD1 matching over 8 bases. Trimming removed 2 bases from V and 2 bases from J; junction bases left unmatched: 7. There are 16 residues in the CDR3. Germline-derived CDR1 and CDR2 are MGHRA and YSYEKL. The CDR3 reads CASSQKDQGANTEAFF. The CDR3 nucleotides are TGCGCCAGCAGCCAAAAAGACCAGGGGGCCAACACTGAAGCTTTCTTT.

This clonotype was counted only a few times. The rearrangement links TRBV2 to TRBJ2-1; 7 nucleotides agree with TRBD1. Germline V gives CDR1 SNHLY, CDR2 FYNNEI. V trimming: 7 bases; J trimming: 0 bases; junction bases outside the gene matches: 6. This CDR3 is 15 amino acids long. DNA for the CDR3: TGTGCCAGCAACCGGGACAGAAGCTCCTACAATGAGCAGTTCTTC. Translation gives CASNRDRSSYNEQFF.

This clonotype was observed a few times. The chain couples TRBV11-2 to TRBJ2-7, with D unclear. The CDR3 contains 14 residues. The V gene lost 0 bases and the J gene lost 2 bases, with 8 bases spanning the gap. Germline CDR1 is SGHAT and CDR2 is FQNNGV. The CDR3 protein is CASSLDYLAYEQYF. The CDR3 DNA reads TGTGCCAGCAGCTTAGATTACCTAGCCTACGAGCAGTACTTC.

This clonotype has just a few counts. CDR3 DNA sequence: TGCAGCGTTGAAGGGCAGATTGGGACTGAAGCTTTCTTT. This sequence encodes CSVEGQIGTEAFF. The chain is built from TRBV29-1 and TRBJ1-1, with unresolved D. Deletions cut 1 base from V and 5 bases from J, with 11 bases between. This CDR3 region has 13 residues. Germline CDR1 is SQVTM and CDR2 is ANQGSEA.